These T cell receptor beta chains were read from a single sample in a study of OX40 agonist ivuxolimab in advanced cancers. The table came from immunoSEQ multiplex PCR; TCRdb's copy has only in-frame clones and leaves some out. The table has about 42,000 clones, roughly four fifths seen once. Sample: CD4+ or CD8+ T cells sorted from blood, taken in a trial of the OX40 agonist ivuxolimab. These receptors were obtained from an adult with an advanced solid tumor such as melanoma, head and neck, liver or kidney cancer. The conserved cysteine and the conserved F or W are not part of the CDR3 here. Each record gives: D gene, J gene, V gene, CDR3 protein. A D gene is named only where the DNA matches it firmly.

d_call: -; j_call: TRBJ2-7; v_call: TRBV5-5; cdr3_aa: ASSPGTPSSYEQY
d_call: TRBD1; j_call: TRBJ2-3; v_call: TRBV7-9; cdr3_aa: ASSLLGDRGTDTQY
d_call: -; j_call: TRBJ2-5; v_call: TRBV5-8; cdr3_aa: ASSRGYQETQY
d_call: -; j_call: TRBJ1-2; v_call: TRBV5-1; cdr3_aa: ASSLTGDNYGYT
d_call: -; j_call: -; v_call: TRBV4-1; cdr3_aa: ASSQVRGMSYEQY
d_call: -; j_call: TRBJ1-1; v_call: TRBV7-2; cdr3_aa: ASSLGGSLNTEAF
d_call: TRBD2; j_call: TRBJ2-1; v_call: TRBV11-2; cdr3_aa: ASRVAGGNEQF
d_call: -; j_call: TRBJ1-2; v_call: TRBV29-1; cdr3_aa: SVGDGYGGYT
d_call: -; j_call: TRBJ1-1; v_call: TRBV2; cdr3_aa: ASSVGNTEAF
d_call: -; j_call: TRBJ2-3; v_call: TRBV19; cdr3_aa: ASSIGLEETVGADTQY
d_call: -; j_call: TRBJ2-1; v_call: TRBV18; cdr3_aa: ASSPPEGLDEQF
d_call: TRBD2; j_call: TRBJ2-1; v_call: TRBV9; cdr3_aa: ASSVEGFNPRGGSYNEQF
d_call: -; j_call: TRBJ1-3; v_call: TRBV7-2; cdr3_aa: ASSFSQGNTIY
d_call: -; j_call: TRBJ1-2; v_call: TRBV15; cdr3_aa: ATSRGGTTDGYT
d_call: -; j_call: TRBJ2-7; v_call: TRBV9; cdr3_aa: ASSVGSSSYEQY
d_call: TRBD1; j_call: TRBJ1-5; v_call: TRBV27; cdr3_aa: ASSLSTGLGQPQH
d_call: -; j_call: TRBJ1-2; v_call: TRBV21-1; cdr3_aa: ASSAVGRKDPNYGYT
d_call: -; j_call: TRBJ1-1; v_call: TRBV5-1; cdr3_aa: ASSQKPLSGVNTEAF
d_call: -; j_call: TRBJ1-1; v_call: TRBV2; cdr3_aa: ASGGRGRRGENTEAF
d_call: -; j_call: TRBJ2-3; v_call: TRBV5-1; cdr3_aa: ASSPNHRRLAGTSTDTQY
d_call: -; j_call: TRBJ2-5; v_call: TRBV19; cdr3_aa: ASSQTGEGETQY
d_call: -; j_call: TRBJ2-1; v_call: TRBV4-1; cdr3_aa: ASSLRMGRSSYNEQF
d_call: -; j_call: TRBJ1-2; v_call: TRBV6-1; cdr3_aa: ASRVTATYGYT